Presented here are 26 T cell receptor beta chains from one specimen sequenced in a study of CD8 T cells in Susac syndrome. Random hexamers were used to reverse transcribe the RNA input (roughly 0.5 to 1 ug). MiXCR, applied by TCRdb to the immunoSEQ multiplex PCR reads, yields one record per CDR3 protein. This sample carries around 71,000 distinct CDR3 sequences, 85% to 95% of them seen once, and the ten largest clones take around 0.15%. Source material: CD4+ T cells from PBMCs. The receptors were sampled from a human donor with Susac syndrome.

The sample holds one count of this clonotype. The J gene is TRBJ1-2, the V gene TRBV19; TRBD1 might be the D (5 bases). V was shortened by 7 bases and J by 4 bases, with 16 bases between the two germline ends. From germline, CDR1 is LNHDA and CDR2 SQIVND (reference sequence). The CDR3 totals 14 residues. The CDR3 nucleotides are TGTGCCAGTACCCATGCACAGGCAAGCTATGGCTACACCTTC. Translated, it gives CASTHAQASYGYTF.

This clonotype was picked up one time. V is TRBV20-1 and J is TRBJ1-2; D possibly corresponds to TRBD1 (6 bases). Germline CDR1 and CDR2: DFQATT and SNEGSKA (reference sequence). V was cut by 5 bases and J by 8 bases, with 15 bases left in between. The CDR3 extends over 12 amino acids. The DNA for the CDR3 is TGCAGTGCTGCAACCTCAGGGGTCGGCTACACCTTC. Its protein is CSAATSGVGYTF.

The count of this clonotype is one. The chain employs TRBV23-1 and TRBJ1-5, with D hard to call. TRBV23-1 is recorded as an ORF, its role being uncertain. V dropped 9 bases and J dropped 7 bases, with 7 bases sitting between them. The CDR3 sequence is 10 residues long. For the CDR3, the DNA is TGCGCCAGATTCACGCAGCCCCAGCATTTT. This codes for CARFTQPQHF.

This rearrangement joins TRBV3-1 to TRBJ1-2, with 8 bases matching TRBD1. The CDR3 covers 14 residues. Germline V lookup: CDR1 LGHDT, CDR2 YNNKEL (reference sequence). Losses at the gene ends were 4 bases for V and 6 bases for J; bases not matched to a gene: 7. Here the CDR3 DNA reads TGTGCCAGCAGCCCCCGGACAGGGATCGATGGCTACACCTTC. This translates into CASSPRTGIDGYTF. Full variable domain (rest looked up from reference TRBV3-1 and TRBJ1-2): DTAVSQTPKYLVTQMGNDKSIKCEQNLGHDTMYWYKQDSKKFLKIMFSYNNKELIINETVPNRFSPKSPDKAHLNLHINSLELGDSAVYFCASSPRTGIDGYTFGSGTRLTVV.

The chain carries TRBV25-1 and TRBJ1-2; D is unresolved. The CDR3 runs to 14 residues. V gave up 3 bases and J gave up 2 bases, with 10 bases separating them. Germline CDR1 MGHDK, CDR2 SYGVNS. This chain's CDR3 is CASSEARTNYGYTF. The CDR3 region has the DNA TGTGCCAGCAGTGAGGCCCGGACCAACTATGGCTACACCTTC.

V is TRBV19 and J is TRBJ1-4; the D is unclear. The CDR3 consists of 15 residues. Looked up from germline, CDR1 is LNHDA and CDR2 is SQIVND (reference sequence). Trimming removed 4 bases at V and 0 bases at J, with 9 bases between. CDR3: CASSKPTTTNEKLFF. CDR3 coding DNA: TGTGCCAGTAGTAAACCGACTACAACTAATGAAAAACTGTTTTTT.

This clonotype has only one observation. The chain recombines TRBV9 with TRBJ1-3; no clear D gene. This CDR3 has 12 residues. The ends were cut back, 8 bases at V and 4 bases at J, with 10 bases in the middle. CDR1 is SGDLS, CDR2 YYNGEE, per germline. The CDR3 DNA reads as TGTGCCAGTACGACCCTGGGAAACACCATATATTTT. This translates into CASTTLGNTIYF. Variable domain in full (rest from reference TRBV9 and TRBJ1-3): DSGVTQTPKHLITATGQRVTLRCSPRSGDLSVYWYQQSLDQGLQFLIQYYNGEERAKGNILERFSAQQFPDLHSELNLSSLELGDSALYFCASTTLGNTIYFGEGSWLTVV.

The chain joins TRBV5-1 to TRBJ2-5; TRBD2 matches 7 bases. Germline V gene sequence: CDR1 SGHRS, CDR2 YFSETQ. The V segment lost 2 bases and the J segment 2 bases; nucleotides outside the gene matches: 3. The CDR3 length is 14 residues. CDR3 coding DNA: TGCGCCAGCAGCTTACCTAGCGGACAAGAGACCCAGTACTTC. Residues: CASSLPSGQETQYF.

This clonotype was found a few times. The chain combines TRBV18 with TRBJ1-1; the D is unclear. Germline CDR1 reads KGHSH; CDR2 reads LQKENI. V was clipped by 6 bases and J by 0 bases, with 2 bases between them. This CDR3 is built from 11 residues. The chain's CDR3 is CASSLNTEAFF. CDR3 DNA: TGTGCCAGCTCCTTGAACACTGAAGCTTTCTTT.

The CDR3 DNA is TGTGCCAGCAGTGTTATAGACAGGGGAGGTAGCAATCAGCCCCAGCATTTT. This codes for CASSVIDRGGSNQPQHF. The rearrangement uses TRBV6-1 and TRBJ1-5; the match to TRBD1 covers 8 bases. The CDR3 is 17 residues long. CDR1 and CDR2 (germline): MNHNS, SASEGT. J was trimmed by 0 bases and V by 4 bases; bases with no gene match: 8.

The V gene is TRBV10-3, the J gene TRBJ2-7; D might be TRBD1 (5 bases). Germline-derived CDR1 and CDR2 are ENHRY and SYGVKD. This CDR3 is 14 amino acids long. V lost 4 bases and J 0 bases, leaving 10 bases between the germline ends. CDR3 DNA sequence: TGTGCCATCAGTGTTCTTACAGGCTCCTACGAGCAGTACTTC. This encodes CAISVLTGSYEQYF.

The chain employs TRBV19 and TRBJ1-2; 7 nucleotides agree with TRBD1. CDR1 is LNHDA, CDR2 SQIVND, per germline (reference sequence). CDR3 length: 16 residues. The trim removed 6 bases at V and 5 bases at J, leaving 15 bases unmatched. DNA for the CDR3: TGTGCCAGTAGACCGGACAGGCCTCCGGGATTTTATGGCTACACCTTC. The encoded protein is CASRPDRPPGFYGYTF.

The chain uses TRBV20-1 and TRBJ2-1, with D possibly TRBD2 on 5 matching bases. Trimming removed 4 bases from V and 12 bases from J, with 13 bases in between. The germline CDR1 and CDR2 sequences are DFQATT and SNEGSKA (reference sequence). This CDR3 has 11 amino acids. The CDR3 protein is CSANRGEGQFF. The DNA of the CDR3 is TGCAGTGCTAACCGGGGAGAAGGGCAGTTCTTC.

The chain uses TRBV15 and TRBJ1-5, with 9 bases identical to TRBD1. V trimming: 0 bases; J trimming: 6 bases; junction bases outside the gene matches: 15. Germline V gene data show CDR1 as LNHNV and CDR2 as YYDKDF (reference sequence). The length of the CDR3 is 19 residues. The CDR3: CATSRDWGQGSLRSQPQHF. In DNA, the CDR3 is TGTGCCACCAGCAGAGATTGGGGACAGGGAAGTCTTCGGAGTCAGCCCCAGCATTTT.

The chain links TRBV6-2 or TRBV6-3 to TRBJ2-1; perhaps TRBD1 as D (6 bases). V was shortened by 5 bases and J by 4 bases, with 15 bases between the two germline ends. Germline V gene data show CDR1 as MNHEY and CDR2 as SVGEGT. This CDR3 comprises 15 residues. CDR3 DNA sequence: TGTGCCAGCAGTAGAGGGCAGGGGCCTTACAATGAGCAGTTCTTC. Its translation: CASSRGQGPYNEQFF.

Here the CDR3 reads CSARGTVGYTF. The CDR3 bases are TGCAGTGCTAGAGGGACAGTTGGCTACACCTTC. The chain couples TRBV20-1 to TRBJ1-2; D may be TRBD1 (6 bases). V lost 1 base to trimming and J lost 7 bases, with 7 bases between them. Per germline, CDR1 DFQATT and CDR2 SNEGSKA (reference sequence). The CDR3 totals 11 residues.

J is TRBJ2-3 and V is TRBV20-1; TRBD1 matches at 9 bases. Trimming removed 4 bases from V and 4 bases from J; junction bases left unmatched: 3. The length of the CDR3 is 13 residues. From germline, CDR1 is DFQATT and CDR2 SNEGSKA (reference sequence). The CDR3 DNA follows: TGCAGTGCTAATACAGGGGGCGCAGATACGCAGTATTTT. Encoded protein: CSANTGGADTQYF.

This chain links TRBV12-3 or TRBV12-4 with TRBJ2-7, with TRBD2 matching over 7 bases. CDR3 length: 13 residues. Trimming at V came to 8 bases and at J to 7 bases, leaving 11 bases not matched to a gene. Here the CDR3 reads CASSGGGFGEQYF. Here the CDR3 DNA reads TGTGCCAGCTCGGGAGGAGGGTTTGGTGAGCAGTACTTC.

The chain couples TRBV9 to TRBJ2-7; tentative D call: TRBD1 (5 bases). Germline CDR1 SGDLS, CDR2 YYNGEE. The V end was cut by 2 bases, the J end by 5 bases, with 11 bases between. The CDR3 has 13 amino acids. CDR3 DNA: TGTGCCAGCAGCGTGGCAGGGCCCCACGAGCAGTACTTC. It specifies CASSVAGPHEQYF.

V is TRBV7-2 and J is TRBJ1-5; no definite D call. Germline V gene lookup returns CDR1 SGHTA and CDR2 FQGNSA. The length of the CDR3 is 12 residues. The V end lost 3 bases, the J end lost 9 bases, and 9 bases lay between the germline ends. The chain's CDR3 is CASSFRSRPQHF. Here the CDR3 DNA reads TGTGCCAGCAGCTTTAGGTCTCGGCCCCAGCATTTT.

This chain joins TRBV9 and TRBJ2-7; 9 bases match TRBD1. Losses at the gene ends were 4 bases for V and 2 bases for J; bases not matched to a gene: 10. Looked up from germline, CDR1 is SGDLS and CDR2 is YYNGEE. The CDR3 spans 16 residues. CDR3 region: CASSPSSGTGTYEQYF. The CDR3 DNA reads TGTGCCAGCAGCCCTTCATCCGGGACAGGGACCTACGAGCAGTACTTC.

The CDR3 loop reads CATSELTGEGTGELFF. CDR3 DNA: TGTGCCACCAGTGAGCTCACAGGGGAAGGCACCGGGGAGCTGTTTTTT. The chain joins TRBV24-1 to TRBJ2-2; 7 nucleotides line up with TRBD1. This CDR3 has 16 amino acids. The V segment lost 4 bases and the J segment 4 bases; nucleotides outside the gene matches: 8. The V gene's germline CDR1 is KGHDR and CDR2 SFDVKD.

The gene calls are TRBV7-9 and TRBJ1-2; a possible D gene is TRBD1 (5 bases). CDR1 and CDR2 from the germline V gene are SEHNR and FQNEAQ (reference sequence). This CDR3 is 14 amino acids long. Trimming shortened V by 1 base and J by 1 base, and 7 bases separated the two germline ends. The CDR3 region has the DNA TGTGCCAGCAGCTTAGGACAGCATAACTATGGCTACACCTTC. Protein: CASSLGQHNYGYTF.

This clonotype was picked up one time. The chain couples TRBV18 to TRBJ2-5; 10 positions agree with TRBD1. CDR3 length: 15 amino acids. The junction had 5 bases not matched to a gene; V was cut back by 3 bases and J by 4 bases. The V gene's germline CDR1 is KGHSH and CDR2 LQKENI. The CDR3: CASSPGQGNRETQYF. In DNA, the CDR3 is TGTGCCAGCTCACCGGGACAGGGGAATAGAGAGACCCAGTACTTC.

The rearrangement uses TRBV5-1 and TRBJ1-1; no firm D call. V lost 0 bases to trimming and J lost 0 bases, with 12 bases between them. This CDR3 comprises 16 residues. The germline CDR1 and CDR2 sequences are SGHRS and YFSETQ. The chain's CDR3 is CASSLGWRSMNTEAFF. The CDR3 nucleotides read TGCGCCAGCAGCTTGGGATGGCGGAGCATGAACACTGAAGCTTTCTTT.

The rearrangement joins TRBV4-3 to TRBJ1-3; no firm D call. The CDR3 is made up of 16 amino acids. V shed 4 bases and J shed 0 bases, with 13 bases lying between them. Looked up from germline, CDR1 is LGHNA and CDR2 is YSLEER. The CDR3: CASSPSPGYSGNTIYF. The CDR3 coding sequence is TGCGCCAGCAGCCCCTCCCCGGGATACTCTGGAAACACCATATATTTT.